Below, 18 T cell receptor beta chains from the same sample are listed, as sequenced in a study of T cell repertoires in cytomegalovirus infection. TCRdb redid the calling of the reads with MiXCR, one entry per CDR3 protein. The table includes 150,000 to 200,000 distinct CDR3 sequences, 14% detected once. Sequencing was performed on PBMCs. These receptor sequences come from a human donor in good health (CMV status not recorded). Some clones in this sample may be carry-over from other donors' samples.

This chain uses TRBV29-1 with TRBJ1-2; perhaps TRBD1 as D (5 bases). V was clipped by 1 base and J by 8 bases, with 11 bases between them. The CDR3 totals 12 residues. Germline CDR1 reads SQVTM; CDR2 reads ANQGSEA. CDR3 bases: TGCAGCGTTGAAGCTGGGGGGGGGGGCTACACCTTC. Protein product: CSVEAGGGGYTF.

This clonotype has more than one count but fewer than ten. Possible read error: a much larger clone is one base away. CDR3 DNA: TGTGCCAGCAGCGGACAGTCCTACGAGCAGTACTTC. It yields the protein CASSGQSYEQYF. The gene calls are TRBV7-9 and TRBJ2-7, with D possibly matching TRBD1 (6 bases). The V end was cut by 5 bases, the J end by 1 base, with 6 bases between. Germline CDR1 and CDR2: SEHNR and FQNEAQ (reference sequence). The CDR3 contains 12 residues. Filled out from reference TRBV7-9 and TRBJ2-7, the complete variable domain reads DTGVSQNPRHKITKRGQNVTFRCDPISEHNRLYWYRQTLGQGPEFLTYFQNEAQLEKSRLLSDRFSAERPKGSFSTLEIQRTEQGDSAMYLCASSGQSYEQYFGPGTRLTVT.

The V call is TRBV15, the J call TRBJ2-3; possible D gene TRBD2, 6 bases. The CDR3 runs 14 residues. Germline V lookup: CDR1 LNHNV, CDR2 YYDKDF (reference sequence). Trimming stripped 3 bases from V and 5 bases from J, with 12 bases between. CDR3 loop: CATSSGGSGDTQYF. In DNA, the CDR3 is TGTGCCACCAGCAGCGGAGGGAGTGGAGATACGCAGTATTTT.

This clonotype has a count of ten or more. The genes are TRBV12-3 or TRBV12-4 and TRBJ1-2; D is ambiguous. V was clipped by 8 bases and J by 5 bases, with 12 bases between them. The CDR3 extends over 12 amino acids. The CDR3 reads CASSDPSYGYTF. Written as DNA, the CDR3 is TGTGCCAGCTCGGACCCTAGTTATGGCTACACCTTC.

This CDR3 reads CASSELGTSGSGDTQYF. Written as DNA, the CDR3 is TGTGCCAGCAGTGAGCTTGGGACTAGCGGGAGTGGTGATACGCAGTATTTT. The chain employs TRBV27 and TRBJ2-3; 14 nucleotides line up with TRBD2. The trim removed 5 bases at V and 6 bases at J, leaving 10 bases unmatched. Germline CDR1 and CDR2: MNHEY and SMNVEV (reference sequence). The CDR3 totals 17 residues.

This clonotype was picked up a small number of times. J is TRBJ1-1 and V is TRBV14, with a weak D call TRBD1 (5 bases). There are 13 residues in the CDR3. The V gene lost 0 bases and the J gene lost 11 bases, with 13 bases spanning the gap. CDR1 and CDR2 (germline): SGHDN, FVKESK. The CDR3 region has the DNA TGTGCCAGCAGCCAAGATATTCAGGGAAGGGCTTTCTTT. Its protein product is CASSQDIQGRAFF. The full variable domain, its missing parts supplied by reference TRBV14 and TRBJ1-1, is EAGVTQFPSHSVIEKGQTVTLRCDPISGHDNLYWYRRVMGKEIKFLLHFVKESKQDESGMPNNRFLAERTGGTYSTLKVQPAELEDSGVYFCASSQDIQGRAFFGQGTRLTVV.

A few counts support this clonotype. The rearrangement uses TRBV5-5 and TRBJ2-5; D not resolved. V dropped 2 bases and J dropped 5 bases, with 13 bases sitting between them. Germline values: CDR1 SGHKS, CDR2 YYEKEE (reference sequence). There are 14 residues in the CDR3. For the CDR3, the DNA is TGTGCCAGCAGCTTTACGGCGGCCTGGGAGACCCAGTACTTC. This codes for CASSFTAAWETQYF.

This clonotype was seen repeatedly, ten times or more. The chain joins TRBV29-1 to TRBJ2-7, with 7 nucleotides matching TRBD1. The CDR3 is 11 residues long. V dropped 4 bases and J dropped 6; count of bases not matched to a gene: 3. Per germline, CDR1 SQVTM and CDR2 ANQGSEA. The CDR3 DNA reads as TGCAGCGTTGGAGGGGGCGGCGAGCAGTACTTC. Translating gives CSVGGGGEQYF.

In DNA form, the CDR3 reads TGTGCCAGCATTCGCGGGAGGGCAGAGACCCAGTACTTC. It yields the protein CASIRGRAETQYF. This chain connects TRBV28 to TRBJ2-5, with 9 bases identical to TRBD2. Trimming removed 7 bases from V and 4 bases from J; junction bases left unmatched: 4. The CDR3 runs 13 residues. Germline values: CDR1 MDHEN, CDR2 SYDVKM.

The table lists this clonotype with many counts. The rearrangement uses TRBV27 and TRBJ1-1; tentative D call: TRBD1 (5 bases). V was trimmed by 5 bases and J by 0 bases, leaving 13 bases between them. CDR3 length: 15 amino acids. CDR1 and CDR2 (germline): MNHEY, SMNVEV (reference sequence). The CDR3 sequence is CASSLRGALNTEAFF. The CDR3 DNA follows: TGTGCCAGCAGTCTCCGTGGGGCCTTGAACACTGAAGCTTTCTTT.

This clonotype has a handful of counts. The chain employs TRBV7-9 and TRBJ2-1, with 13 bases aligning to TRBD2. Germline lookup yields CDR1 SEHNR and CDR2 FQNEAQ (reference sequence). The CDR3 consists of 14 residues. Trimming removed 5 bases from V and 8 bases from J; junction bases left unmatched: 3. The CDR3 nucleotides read TGTGCCAGCAGCCGGACTAGCGGGAGCGATGAGCAGTTCTTC. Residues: CASSRTSGSDEQFF.

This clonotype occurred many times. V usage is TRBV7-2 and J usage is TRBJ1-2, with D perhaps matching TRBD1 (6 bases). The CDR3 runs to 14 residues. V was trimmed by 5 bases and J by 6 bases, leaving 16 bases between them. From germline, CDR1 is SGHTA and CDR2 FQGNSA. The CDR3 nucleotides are TGTGCCAGCAGCCCAGGGACACTCGTAGATGGCTACACCTTC. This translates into CASSPGTLVDGYTF. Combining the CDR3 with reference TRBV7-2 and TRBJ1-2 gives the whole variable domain GAGVSQSPSNKVTEKGKDVELRCDPISGHTALYWYRQSLGQGLEFLIYFQGNSAPDKSGLPSDRFSAERTGGSVSTLTIQRTQQEDSAVYLCASSPGTLVDGYTFGSGTRLTVV.

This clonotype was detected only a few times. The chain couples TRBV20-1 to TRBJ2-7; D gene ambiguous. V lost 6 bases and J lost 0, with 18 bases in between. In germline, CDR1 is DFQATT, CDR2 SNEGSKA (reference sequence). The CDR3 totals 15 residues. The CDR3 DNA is TGCAGTGCCAAGGGTTATACGGGTAGCTCCTACGAGCAGTACTTC. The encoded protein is CSAKGYTGSSYEQYF.

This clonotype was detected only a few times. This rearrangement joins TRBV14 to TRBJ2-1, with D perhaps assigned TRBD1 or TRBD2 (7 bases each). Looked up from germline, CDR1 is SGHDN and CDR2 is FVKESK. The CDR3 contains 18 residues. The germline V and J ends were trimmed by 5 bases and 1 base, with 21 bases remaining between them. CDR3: CASSYDRQGLLSYNEQFF. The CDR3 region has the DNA TGTGCCAGCAGCTACGATAGACAGGGACTACTATCCTACAATGAGCAGTTCTTC.

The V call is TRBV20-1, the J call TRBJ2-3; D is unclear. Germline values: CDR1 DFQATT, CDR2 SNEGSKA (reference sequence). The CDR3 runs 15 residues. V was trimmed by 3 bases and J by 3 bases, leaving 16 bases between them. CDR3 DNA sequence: TGCAGTGCTAGTCGGAGCGAGGTCGTTACAGATACGCAGTATTTT. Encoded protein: CSASRSEVVTDTQYF.

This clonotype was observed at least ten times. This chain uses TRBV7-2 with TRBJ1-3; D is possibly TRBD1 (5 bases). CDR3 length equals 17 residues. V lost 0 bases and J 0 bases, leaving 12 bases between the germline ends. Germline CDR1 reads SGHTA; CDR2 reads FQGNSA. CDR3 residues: CASSLAGPVFSGNTIYF. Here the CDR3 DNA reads TGTGCCAGCAGCTTAGCGGGGCCTGTTTTCTCTGGAAACACCATATATTTT.

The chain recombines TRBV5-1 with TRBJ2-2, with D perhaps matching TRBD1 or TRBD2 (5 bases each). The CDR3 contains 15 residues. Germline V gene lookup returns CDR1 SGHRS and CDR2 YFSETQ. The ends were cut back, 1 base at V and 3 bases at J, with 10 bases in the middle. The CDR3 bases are TGCGCCAGCAGCTTGTTAATGGGGGACACCGGGGAGCTGTTTTTT. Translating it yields CASSLLMGDTGELFF.

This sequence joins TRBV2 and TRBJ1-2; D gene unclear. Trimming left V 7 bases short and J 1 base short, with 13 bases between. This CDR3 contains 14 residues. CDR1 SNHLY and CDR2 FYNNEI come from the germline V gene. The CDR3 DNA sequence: TGTGCCAGCATCGTGTCAGGACTTAACTATGGCTACACCTTC. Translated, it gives CASIVSGLNYGYTF.